The clone carrying this T cell receptor (beta chain) was observed many times. The antigen remains unidentified. There are 13 residues in the CDR3. Germline CDR1 reads DFQATT; CDR2 reads SNEGSKA (reference sequence). V lost 3 bases and J 1 base, leaving 7 bases between the germline ends. This sample is drawn from a study of T cells in Graves' hyperthyroidism and ophthalmopathy. Notes on the study in general: Within blood appeared most thyroid clonotypes that had expanded above 0.001.

Exclusion followed for patients with uncontrolled infection, other autoimmune disease, pregnancy or lactation. Together with thyroid ultrasound, orbital computed tomography, serum thyroxine and TRAb, clinical symptoms were used for diagnoses. There were TCR beta CDR3 regions amplified from RNA transcripts. In the first-round RT-PCR of the TCR CDR3, the HTBI primer set was used. MiXCR, run by TCRdb on the multiplex PCR reads, gives a single entry per CDR3 protein. The sample lists 300,000 to 450,000 distinct CDR3 sequences; roughly 25% were seen once. The chain joins TRBV20-1 to TRBJ2-1; D possibly corresponds to TRBD2 (5 bases). The receptor's source is a man in his fifties with Graves' hyperthyroidism. Sequenced material: blood. For the CDR3, the DNA is TGCAGTGCTAGCGGGATTTCCTACAATGAGCAGTTCTTC. It encodes CSASGISYNEQFF.